This record covers a single T cell receptor (beta chain). The antigen is undetermined. Clones were read by immunoSEQ multiplex PCR, and TCRdb kept only the in-frame ones, dropping some. Of about 52,000 clones listed, more than 75% were seen once; the top ten hold approximately 16%. The data derive from a study of T cells in localized non-small cell lung cancer. Broader study findings: When the top 100 tumor clones were examined, a median roughly 62 of them also appeared in the adjacent lung, which was paired and uninvolved.

The V and J ends lost 1 base and 2 bases respectively, with 6 bases between them. The CDR3 contains 13 residues. Germline lookup yields CDR1 SGHRS and CDR2 YFSETQ. The source material was PBMCs, sampled before any cancer treatment. V and J are TRBV5-1 and TRBJ2-5; D uncertain. This TCR was recovered from a female donor with stage II lung adenocarcinoma. The CDR3 sequence: CASSLWPQETQYF. For the CDR3, the DNA is TGCGCCAGCAGCTTGTGGCCTCAAGAGACCCAGTACTTC.